A selection of T cell receptor beta chains follows, all from one sample in a study of cytomegalovirus exposure and HLA in healthy donors. Only in-frame clones appear in the TCRdb table, and some are missing; sequencing was by immunoSEQ multiplex PCR. The sample yields about 98,000 clones, roughly 87% seen once. The sequencing input was PBMCs. The source is a woman in her 30s in good health and CMV-seronegative. The CDR3 runs from the conserved cysteine through the conserved F or W. D genes are given only for firm matches. Some rows have no size entry. The others give once, few or many, or a class for an expanded clone.

length,V,D,J,size,DNA,CDR3
15,TRBV11-1,TRBD1,TRBJ1-1,.,TGTGCCAGCAGTATCTCCGGGACAGGGAACACTGAAGCTTTCTTT,CASSISGTGNTEAFF
14,TRBV27,TRBD2,TRBJ2-7,.,TGTGCCACGACCCCCACGAGCGGGGCTTACGAGCAGTACTTC,CATTPTSGAYEQYF
15,TRBV4-3,.,TRBJ1-1,.,TGCGCCAGCAGCCAAAATTCGGGGGGGAACACTGAAGCTTTCTTT,CASSQNSGGNTEAFF
16,TRBV7-9,TRBD1,TRBJ1-6,.,TGTGCCAGCAGCTTAGCCGGGACAGGGGGAGGTTCACCCCTCCACTTT,CASSLAGTGGGSPLHF
16,TRBV7-8,.,TRBJ1-5,.,TGTGCCAGCAGCTTAAGTGGGACACCCGAGAGTCAGCCCCAGCATTTT,CASSLSGTPESQPQHF
14,TRBV4-1,.,TRBJ1-2,many,TGCGCCAGCAGCCAAGATGGGGGCAGCTATGGCTACACCTTC,CASSQDGGSYGYTF
16,TRBV2,.,TRBJ2-2,.,TGTGCCAGCAGTGCCCGTCCCGTTACGAACACCGGGGAGCTGTTTTTT,CASSARPVTNTGELFF
14,TRBV4-2,.,TRBJ1-5,.,TGTGCCAGCAGCCACGGAGATAGCAATCAGCCCCAGCATTTT,CASSHGDSNQPQHF
15,TRBV9,.,TRBJ2-6,.,TGTGCCAGCAGCGTAGCAAACTCTGGGGCCAACGTCCTGACTTTC,CASSVANSGANVLTF
14,TRBV7-2,TRBD1,TRBJ2-7,once,TGTGCCAGCACCCGAGTCGACAGGGGCTACGAGCAGTACTTC,CASTRVDRGYEQYF
15,TRBV5-4,TRBD1,TRBJ2-5,.,TGTGCCAGCAGCTACCGCTGGACAGGGGAAGAGACCCAGTACTTC,CASSYRWTGEETQYF
15,TRBV5-4,.,TRBJ2-2,few,TGTGCCAGCAGCCATAGCGGAGGTCAGGGCGGGGAGCTGTTTTTT,CASSHSGGQGGELFF
17,TRBV7-3,TRBD2,TRBJ2-1,.,TGTGCCAGCAGCTTAGTTGGGGGTGCTAGCGGGAGAAGTGAGCAGTTCTTC,CASSLVGGASGRSEQFF
13,TRBV5-4,.,TRBJ1-2,.,TGTGCCAGCAGTTACGACAGGTCCTATGGCTACACCTTC,CASSYDRSYGYTF
17,TRBV15,.,TRBJ1-4,.,TGTGCCACCAGCAGAGGGGGACATCCGGCCGCGGATGAAAAACTGTTTTTT,CATSRGGHPAADEKLFF
15,TRBV18,TRBD1,TRBJ1-4,once,TGTGCCAGCTCACCTGGGGACAGCTCTAATGAAAAACTGTTTTTT,CASSPGDSSNEKLFF
16,TRBV11-1,.,TRBJ2-3,.,TGTGCCAGCAGCCCAACATCTAGCGTGAGCACAGATACGCAGTATTTT,CASSPTSSVSTDTQYF